These 14 T cell receptor beta chains were sequenced from one sample in a study of PD-1 blockade in classical Hodgkin lymphoma. Time point here: newly diagnosed, previously untreated cHL patient sample. It was by magnetic negative selection that CD4+ T cells were purified from thawed PBMCs. Produced via immunoSEQ multiplex PCR; TCRdb's table is partial and in-frame only. The sample yields around 30,000 clones, around 89% seen once. Specimen: CD4+ T cells from blood. The receptors here all came from a human donor with classical Hodgkin lymphoma.

This clone has only one observation. The chain uses TRBV9 and TRBJ2-3, with TRBD1 matching 9 bases. This CDR3 spans 16 amino acids. CDR1 SGDLS and CDR2 YYNGEE come from the germline V gene. V was pared by 3 bases and J by 3 bases, with 8 bases of the junction left unmatched. The CDR3 spells CASSARTGERTDTQYF. Written as DNA, the CDR3 is TGTGCCAGCAGCGCGCGGACAGGGGAACGGACAGATACGCAGTATTTT. Based on the CDR3 plus reference TRBV9 and TRBJ2-3, the full variable domain is DSGVTQTPKHLITATGQRVTLRCSPRSGDLSVYWYQQSLDQGLQFLIQYYNGEERAKGNILERFSAQQFPDLHSELNLSSLELGDSALYFCASSARTGERTDTQYFGPGTRLTVL.

The rearrangement links TRBV25-1 to TRBJ2-2; the D is unclear. V lost 4 bases, J lost 3 bases, and 6 bases lay in between. The CDR3 is 13 residues long. Germline V gives CDR1 MGHDK, CDR2 SYGVNS. The DNA of the CDR3 is TGTGCCAGCAGTGGCCTGCACACCGGGGAGCTGTTTTTT. It is translated as CASSGLHTGELFF.

The chain links TRBV6-1 to TRBJ2-3; 12 bases match TRBD2. The CDR3 covers 15 residues. The germline CDR1 and CDR2 sequences are MNHNS and SASEGT. Trimming cost V 3 bases and J 6 bases; bases outside gene matches: 4. The CDR3 nucleotides read TGTGCCAGCAGTGAGACTAGCGGGAGCTGGGATACGCAGTATTTT. It encodes CASSETSGSWDTQYF.

J is TRBJ1-2 and V is TRBV5-8; no reliable D call. V was trimmed by 5 bases and J by 8 bases, leaving 10 bases between them. Germline CDR1 and CDR2: SGHTS and YDEGEE. CDR3 length: 11 amino acids. CDR3 DNA sequence: TGTGCCAGCAGACGCCCCTACGGCTACACCTTC. Translating gives CASRRPYGYTF.

The V call is TRBV10-3, the J call TRBJ2-5; D gene uncertain. From germline, CDR1 is ENHRY and CDR2 SYGVKD. Trimming pared 6 bases from V and 3 bases from J, leaving 11 bases between. This CDR3 is 13 amino acids long. The CDR3 DNA sequence: TGTGCCATCAGCCCTGGGTCAGAAGAGACCCAGTACTTC. As protein: CAISPGSEETQYF.

The chain recombines TRBV7-9 with TRBJ1-1; D is ambiguous. CDR3 size: 11 residues. Germline values: CDR1 SEHNR, CDR2 FQNEAQ (reference sequence). V lost 4 bases to trimming and J lost 6 bases, with 6 bases between them. Here the CDR3 DNA reads TGTGCCAGCAGCTCCACCCCTGAAGCTTTCTTT. Translated: CASSSTPEAFF.

The rearrangement uses TRBV18 and TRBJ2-1, with 12 bases matching TRBD1. Germline assignment: CDR1 KGHSH and CDR2 LQKENI. This CDR3 contains 14 residues. With 3 bases clipped from V and 10 bases from J, the junction kept 4 bases outside the gene matches. The CDR3, as DNA: TGTGCCAGCTCACCGGGACAGGGGGCTAGGGAGCAGTTCTTC. Translating gives CASSPGQGAREQFF.

This sequence joins TRBV6-5 and TRBJ2-3; D gene unclear. Germline V gene data show CDR1 as MNHEY and CDR2 as SVGAGI. Trimming took off 7 bases at V and 0 bases at J, with 11 bases between the two ends. This CDR3 has 14 amino acids. The CDR3 DNA reads TGTGCCAGCAAGATTCAGACGAGCACAGATACGCAGTATTTT. Its protein product is CASKIQTSTDTQYF.

The chain links TRBV5-1 to TRBJ2-1; TRBD2 matches 10 bases. Germline CDR1 and CDR2: SGHRS and YFSETQ. This CDR3 is 14 amino acids long. J was trimmed by 6 bases and V by 4 bases; bases with no gene match: 4. The CDR3 bases are TGCGCCAGCAGCCTAGCGGGAGTCGGCAATGAGCAGTTCTTC. Translation: CASSLAGVGNEQFF.

As regards this clone: Germline is not matched at one junction end, which may reflect a read error. The chain recombines TRBV10-3 with TRBJ2-3; D gene unclear. The germline gives CDR1 ENHRY, CDR2 SYGVKD. The CDR3 is 14 residues long. The chain's CDR3 is CAIGEGLVQDTQYF. The CDR3 coding sequence is TGTGCCATCGGTGAAGGGCTTGTTCAGGATACGCAGTATTTT.

The gene calls are TRBV4-1 and TRBJ1-1; D remains ambiguous. The CDR3 is 18 amino acids. V lost 5 bases, J lost 0 bases, and 22 bases lay in between. Germline V gene lookup returns CDR1 MGHRA and CDR2 YSYEKL. The DNA of the CDR3 is TGCGCCAGCAGCGAACCTCCCGCGACGGAAGTCCTGAACACTGAAGCTTTCTTT. The encoded protein is CASSEPPATEVLNTEAFF.

CDR3 loop: CASSLLQGYGNEQFF. In DNA form, the CDR3 reads TGTGCCAGCAGCTTATTGCAGGGGTATGGGAATGAGCAGTTCTTC. The rearrangement links TRBV7-8 to TRBJ2-1, with a possible D match to TRBD1 (6 bases). Germline assignment: CDR1 SGHVS and CDR2 FQNEAQ. The CDR3 extends over 15 amino acids. V lost 2 bases, J lost 7 bases, and 15 bases lay in between.

The V gene is TRBV18, the J gene TRBJ1-5; 7 positions match TRBD1. The V segment lost 6 bases and the J segment 0 bases; nucleotides outside the gene matches: 14. Looked up from germline, CDR1 is KGHSH and CDR2 is LQKENI. The CDR3 has 18 residues. The CDR3 DNA reads TGTGCCAGCTCTCAGTCACCTACAGGGGATTATAGCAATCAGCCCCAGCATTTT. Translating gives CASSQSPTGDYSNQPQHF.

This clone has just one count. The rearrangement links TRBV25-1 to TRBJ2-7; 10 nucleotides line up with TRBD1. Germline CDR1 is MGHDK and CDR2 is SYGVNS. The CDR3 totals 14 residues. V lost 6 bases and J lost 4; bases outside the gene matches: 6. The CDR3 spells CASRHGTGDYEQYF. The CDR3 DNA reads as TGTGCCAGCAGACACGGGACAGGGGATTACGAGCAGTACTTC.